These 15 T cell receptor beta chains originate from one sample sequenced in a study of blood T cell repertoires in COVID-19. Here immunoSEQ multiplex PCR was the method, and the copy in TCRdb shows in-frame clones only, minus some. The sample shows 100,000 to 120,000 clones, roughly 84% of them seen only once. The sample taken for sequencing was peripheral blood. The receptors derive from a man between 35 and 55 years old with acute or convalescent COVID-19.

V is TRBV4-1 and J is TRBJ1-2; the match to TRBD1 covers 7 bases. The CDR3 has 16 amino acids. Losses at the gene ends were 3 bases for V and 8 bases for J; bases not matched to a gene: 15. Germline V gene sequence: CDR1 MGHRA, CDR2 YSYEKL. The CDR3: CASSQAIGTGDQGYTF. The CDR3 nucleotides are TGCGCCAGCAGCCAGGCCATTGGTACAGGGGATCAAGGCTACACCTTC.

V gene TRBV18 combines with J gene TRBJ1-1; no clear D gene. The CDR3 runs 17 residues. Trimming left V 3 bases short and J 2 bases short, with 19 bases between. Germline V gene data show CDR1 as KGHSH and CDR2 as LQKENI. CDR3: CASSPPLGGLGNTEAFF. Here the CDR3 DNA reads TGTGCCAGCTCACCCCCCCTTGGAGGGTTGGGAAACACTGAAGCTTTCTTT. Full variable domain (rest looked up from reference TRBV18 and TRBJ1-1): NAGVMQNPRHLVRRRGQEARLRCSPMKGHSHVYWYRQLPEEGLKFMVYLQKENIIDESGMPKERFSAEFPKEGPSILRIQQVVRGDSAAYFCASSPPLGGLGNTEAFFGQGTRLTVV.

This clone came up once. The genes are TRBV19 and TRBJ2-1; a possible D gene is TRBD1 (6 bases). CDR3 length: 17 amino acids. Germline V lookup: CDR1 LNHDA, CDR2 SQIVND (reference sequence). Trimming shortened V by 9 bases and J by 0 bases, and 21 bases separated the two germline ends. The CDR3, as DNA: TGTGCCAGCTTTCCACGCCCAGGGACATTCTCCTACAATGAGCAGTTCTTC. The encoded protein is CASFPRPGTFSYNEQFF.

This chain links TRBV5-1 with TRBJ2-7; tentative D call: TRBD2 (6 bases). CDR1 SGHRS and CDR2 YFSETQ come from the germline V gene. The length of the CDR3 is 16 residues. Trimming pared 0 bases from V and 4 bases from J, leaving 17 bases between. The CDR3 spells CASSLGRGLLGYEQYF. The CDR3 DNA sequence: TGCGCCAGCAGCTTGGGGAGGGGACTCCTTGGTTACGAGCAGTACTTC.

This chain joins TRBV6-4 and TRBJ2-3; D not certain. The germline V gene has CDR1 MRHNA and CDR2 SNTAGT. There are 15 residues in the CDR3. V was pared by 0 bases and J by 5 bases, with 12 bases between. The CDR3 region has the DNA TGTGCCAGCAGTGACTCTGGCAGGCTGGGAGATACGCAGTATTTT. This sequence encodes CASSDSGRLGDTQYF.

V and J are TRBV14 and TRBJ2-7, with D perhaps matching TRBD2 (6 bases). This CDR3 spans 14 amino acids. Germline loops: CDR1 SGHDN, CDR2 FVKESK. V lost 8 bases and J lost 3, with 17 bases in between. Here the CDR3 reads CASHYWEDFYEQYF. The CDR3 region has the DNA TGTGCCAGCCACTATTGGGAGGATTTCTACGAGCAGTACTTC.

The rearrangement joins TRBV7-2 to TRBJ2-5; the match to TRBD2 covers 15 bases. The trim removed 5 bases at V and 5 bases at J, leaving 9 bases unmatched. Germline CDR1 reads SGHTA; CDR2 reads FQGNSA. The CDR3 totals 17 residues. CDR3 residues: CASSPGLAGGLRETQYF. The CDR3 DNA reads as TGTGCCAGCAGCCCAGGACTAGCGGGGGGGCTTCGGGAGACCCAGTACTTC.

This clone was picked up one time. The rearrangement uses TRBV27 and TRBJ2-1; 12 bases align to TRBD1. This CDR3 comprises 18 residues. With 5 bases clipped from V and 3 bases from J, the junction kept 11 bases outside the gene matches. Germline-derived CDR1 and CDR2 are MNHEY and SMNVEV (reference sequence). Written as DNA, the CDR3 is TGTGCCAGCAGTACCGGGACAGGGGGCTGGATTGGCTACAATGAGCAGTTCTTC. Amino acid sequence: CASSTGTGGWIGYNEQFF.

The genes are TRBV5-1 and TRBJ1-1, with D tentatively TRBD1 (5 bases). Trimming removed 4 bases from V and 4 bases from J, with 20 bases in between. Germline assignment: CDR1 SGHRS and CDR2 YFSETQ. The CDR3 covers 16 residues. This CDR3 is CASSPTDGGLATEAFF. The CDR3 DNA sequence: TGCGCCAGCAGCCCTACGGACGGGGGGTTAGCCACTGAAGCTTTCTTT.

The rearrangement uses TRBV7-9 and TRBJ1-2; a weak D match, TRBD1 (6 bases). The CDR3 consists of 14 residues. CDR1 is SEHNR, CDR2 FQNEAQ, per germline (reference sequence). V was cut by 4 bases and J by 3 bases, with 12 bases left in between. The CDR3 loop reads CASSYEQGYYGYTF. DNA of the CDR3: TGTGCCAGCAGCTATGAACAGGGCTACTATGGCTACACCTTC.

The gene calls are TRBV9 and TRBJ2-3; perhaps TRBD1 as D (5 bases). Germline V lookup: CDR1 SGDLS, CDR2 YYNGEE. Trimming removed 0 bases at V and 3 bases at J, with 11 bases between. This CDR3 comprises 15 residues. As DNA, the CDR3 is TGTGCCAGCAGCGTAGAAGGGGTTGAGACAGATACGCAGTATTTT. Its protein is CASSVEGVETDTQYF.

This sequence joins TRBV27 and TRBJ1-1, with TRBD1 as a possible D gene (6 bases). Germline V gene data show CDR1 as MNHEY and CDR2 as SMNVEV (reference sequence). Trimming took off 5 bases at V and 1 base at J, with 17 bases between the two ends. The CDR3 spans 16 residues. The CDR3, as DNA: TGTGCCAGCAGTCCCGGCGGGGGGGCGCGGAACACTGAAGCTTTCTTT. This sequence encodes CASSPGGGARNTEAFF.

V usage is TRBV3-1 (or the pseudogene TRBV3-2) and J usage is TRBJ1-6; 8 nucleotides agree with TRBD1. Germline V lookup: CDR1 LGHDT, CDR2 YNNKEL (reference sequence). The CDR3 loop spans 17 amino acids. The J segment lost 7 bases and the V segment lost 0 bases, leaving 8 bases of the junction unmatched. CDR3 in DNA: TGTGCCAGCAGCCAAGATAACCGGGACAGGCGCAATTCACCCCTCCACTTT. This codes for CASSQDNRDRRNSPLHF.

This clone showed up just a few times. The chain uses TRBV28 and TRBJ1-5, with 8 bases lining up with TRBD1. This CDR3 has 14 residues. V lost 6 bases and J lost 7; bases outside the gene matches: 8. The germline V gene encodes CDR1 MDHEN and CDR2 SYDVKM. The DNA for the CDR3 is TGTGCCAGCAGGCCAGGGGGCGCGGGGCAGCCCCAGCATTTT. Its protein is CASRPGGAGQPQHF.

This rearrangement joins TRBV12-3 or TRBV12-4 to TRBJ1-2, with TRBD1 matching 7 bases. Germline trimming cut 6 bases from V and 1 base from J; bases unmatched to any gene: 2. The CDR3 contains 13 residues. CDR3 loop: CASSRDSNYGYTF. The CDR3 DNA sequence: TGTGCCAGCAGCCGGGACAGTAACTATGGCTACACCTTC.